The T cell receptor beta chain described here comes from a study of blood T cells in healthy people across ages. Notes on the study in general: Leaving the PBMCs unsorted stopped any conclusive comparison of naive versus antigen-experienced cells.

As to this clonotype: Its antigen remains unidentified.

For the second PCR, which ran for 7 to 11 cycles, a sample-barcoded 5' primer and a J-beta primer mix were used. A template-switch adaptor containing 12 random nucleotides labeled each cDNA molecule. A single record per CDR3 protein comes from TCRdb applying MiXCR to the 5' RACE reads. The sample has about 640,000 distinct CDR3 sequences, under 65% seen once. CDR3 length: 13 residues. V dropped 6 bases and J dropped 3 bases, with 9 bases sitting between them. The people who gave samples were healthy Caucasians from Russia, aged about 6 to 100. The V and J genes are TRBV12-3 or TRBV12-4 and TRBJ2-4; D is unclear. The sequence came from a man in his fifties or sixties in good health. Material: blood. The CDR3 reads CASSPPDKNIQYF. DNA for the CDR3: TGTGCCAGCAGCCCCCCTGACAAAAACATTCAGTACTTC.